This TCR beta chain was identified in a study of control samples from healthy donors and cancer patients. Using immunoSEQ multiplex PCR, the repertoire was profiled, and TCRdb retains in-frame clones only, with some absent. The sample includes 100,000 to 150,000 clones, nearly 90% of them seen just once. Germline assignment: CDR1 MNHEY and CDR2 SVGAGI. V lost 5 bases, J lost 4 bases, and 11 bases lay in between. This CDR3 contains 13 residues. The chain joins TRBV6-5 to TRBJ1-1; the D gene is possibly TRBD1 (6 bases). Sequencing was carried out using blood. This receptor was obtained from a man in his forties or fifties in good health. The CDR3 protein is CASSRGAVTEAFF. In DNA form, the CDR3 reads TGTGCCAGCAGTCGGGGGGCAGTCACTGAAGCTTTCTTT.